This is a list of T cell receptor beta chains from one sample in a study of T-cell reconstitution after alpha-beta-depleted transplantation in children. In TCRdb, the PCR reads were re-called with MiXCR into one record per CDR3 protein. Among hundreds of thousands of distinct CDR3 sequences listed, about an eighth were seen once. The specimen was PBMCs, mostly from graft donor cells, collected 360 days after TCRalphabeta/CD19-depleted stem cell transplant. These receptors were collected from a male patient younger than 18 who had a stem cell transplant for acute myeloid leukemia, so the T cells may come from the graft donor. CDR3s include the opening cysteine and the closing phenylalanine or tryptophan. A D gene is named only where the DNA matches it firmly. Size tells how often a clone was seen (once, few, many) or the class of an expanded clone, and some rows leave it out.

>-|12|-|TRBV20-1|TRBJ2-7
TGCAGTGCTGCCCGCGGGGACAACGAGCAGTACTTC
CSAARGDNEQYF
>-|17|-|TRBV30|TRBJ2-1
TGTGCCTGGAGTGTAACCCAGGGGCGATACTCCTACAATGAGCAGTTCTTC
CAWSVTQGRYSYNEQFF
>many|15|-|TRBV4-2|TRBJ2-3
TGTGCCAGCAGCCAAGAAGGGCAGGGCACAGATACGCAGTATTTT
CASSQEGQGTDTQYF
>-|17|TRBD2|TRBV24-1|TRBJ2-1
TGTGCCACCAGTGACCCGCGGGGACTAGCGGCAGACAATGAGCAGTTCTTC
CATSDPRGLAADNEQFF
>-|15|-|TRBV28|TRBJ2-3
TGTGCCAGCAGTTTATACAGCGTCAACACAGATACGCAGTATTTT
CASSLYSVNTDTQYF
>few|18|TRBD2|TRBV5-1|TRBJ2-1
TGCGCCAGCAGCTTGGGACTAGCGGGGTCCTCTTCCTACAATGAGCAGTTCTTC
CASSLGLAGSSSYNEQFF
>-|14|-|TRBV6-1|TRBJ2-4
TGTGCCAGCAGCCGCGGACAGGCCAAAAACATTCAGTACTTC
CASSRGQAKNIQYF
>-|16|TRBD1|TRBV20-1|TRBJ1-1
TGCAGTGCTAGGACTTCAGGGGGGTATTGGGACACTGAAGCTTTCTTT
CSARTSGGYWDTEAFF
>-|16|TRBD2|TRBV14|TRBJ2-5
TGTGCCAGCAGCCCCTTTCGACTAGCGGGTGGAGAGACCCAGTACTTC
CASSPFRLAGGETQYF
>few|19|TRBD2|TRBV9|TRBJ2-1
TGTGCCAGCAGCGTCGGCGGGAGGGGCGGGGCGGTCGGTTACAATGAGCAGTTCTTC
CASSVGGRGGAVGYNEQFF
>few|16|TRBD2|TRBV5-1|TRBJ2-1
TGCGCCAGCAGCTTGATGCCTAGCGGGAGTAGGGATGAGCAGTTCTTC
CASSLMPSGSRDEQFF
>few|14|TRBD2|TRBV20-1|TRBJ2-5
TGCAGTGCCATAGCCACTAGCGGCCAAGAGACCCAGTACTTC
CSAIATSGQETQYF
>-|13|-|TRBV30|TRBJ2-7
TGTGCCTGGAGACCGGACATTACCTACGAGCAGTACTTC
CAWRPDITYEQYF
>few|19|TRBD1|TRBV7-8|TRBJ2-1
TGTGCCAGCAGCTTAGCGGGGGATGGGACAGGGGGTTGGTACAATGAGCAGTTCTTC
CASSLAGDGTGGWYNEQFF
>few|13|-|TRBV7-6|TRBJ1-1
TGTGCCAGCAGCGCAGGCTGGGACACTGAAGCTTTCTTT
CASSAGWDTEAFF
>many|16|TRBD2|TRBV13|TRBJ2-7
TGTGCCAGCAGCTCTGGACTAGCGGAGATGGTCTACGAGCAGTACTTC
CASSSGLAEMVYEQYF
>few|15|-|TRBV15|TRBJ1-6
TGTGCCACCAGCAGAGATTGGGGGCTCGGTTCACCCCTCCACTTT
CATSRDWGLGSPLHF
>-|14|-|TRBV20-1|TRBJ2-7
TGCAGTGCTAGAGCCGCTGGCGTGGGGGCCGAGCAGTACTTC
CSARAAGVGAEQYF
>many|13|-|TRBV28|TRBJ2-1
TGTGCCAGCAGGCCACAGGGAAACAATGAGCAGTTCTTC
CASRPQGNNEQFF
>-|13|TRBD2|TRBV10-2|TRBJ2-3
TGCGCCAGCAGACTAGCGGGAGAGGGTACGCAGTATTTT
CASRLAGEGTQYF
>-|17|TRBD2|TRBV5-1|TRBJ2-1
TGCGCCAGCAGCTTGGTGGTAGCGGGAGGGCCATTGGTTGAGCAGTTCTTC
CASSLVVAGGPLVEQFF
>once|13|-|TRBV20-1|TRBJ2-7
TGCAGTGCTCCCCTAGTCGGCGGCTACGAGCAGTACTTC
CSAPLVGGYEQYF
>few|12|-|TRBV7-9|TRBJ2-7
TGTGCCAGCAGCTTAGCAGGGCCCGAGCAGTACTTC
CASSLAGPEQYF
>-|15|-|TRBV5-1|TRBJ2-1
TGCGCCACCAGACCCCCGGGACGCTCCTACAATGAGCAGTTCTTC
CATRPPGRSYNEQFF
>few|17|-|TRBV7-9|TRBJ1-2
TGTGCCAGCAGCTTAGCGCCGAGAGGCCTGGCTAACTATGGCTACACCTTC
CASSLAPRGLANYGYTF
>few|20|TRBD1|TRBV27|TRBJ2-6
TGTGCCAGCAGTTACCGGGACAGGTCTTCGAATGGCTCTGGGGCCAACGTCCTGACTTTC
CASSYRDRSSNGSGANVLTF
>-|14|-|TRBV29-1|TRBJ2-7
TGCAGCGTTAAAAGCGAGCTCCCGGGGTGGGAGCAGTACTTC
CSVKSELPGWEQYF
>many|16|TRBD2|TRBV5-1|TRBJ2-1
TGCGCCAGCAGCTGGGGGTTACTAGCGGGAGGAAATGAGCAGTTCTTC
CASSWGLLAGGNEQFF
>few|14|TRBD1|TRBV9|TRBJ2-7
TGTGCCAGCAGCGCGCAGGGGGATAGTGGCGAGCAGTACTTC
CASSAQGDSGEQYF
>few|16|TRBD2|TRBV7-9|TRBJ2-3
TGTGCCAGCAGCCCTGGACTAGCGGGAGGGCAAAATACGCAGTATTTT
CASSPGLAGGQNTQYF
>few|17|TRBD2|TRBV3-1|TRBJ2-6
TGTGCCAGCAGCCTCCGTCGGACTAGTACTGGGGCCAACGTCCTGACTTTC
CASSLRRTSTGANVLTF
>few|14|-|TRBV7-9|TRBJ1-6
TGTGCCAGCAGCCCCGGGGGTCCTAATTCACCCCTCCACTTT
CASSPGGPNSPLHF
>few|18|TRBD2|TRBV18|TRBJ2-1
TGTGCCAGCTCACCACTCGCGGGAGGGCCCAGGTCCTACAATGAGCAGTTCTTC
CASSPLAGGPRSYNEQFF
>few|14|-|TRBV7-2|TRBJ2-7
TGTGCCAGCAGCCCGCGACAGCTGCGTTACGAGCAGTACTTC
CASSPRQLRYEQYF
>many|12|TRBD1|TRBV10-3|TRBJ2-7
TGTGCCACGCGGGACAGGCCCTACGAGCAGTACTTC
CATRDRPYEQYF
>few|14|-|TRBV29-1|TRBJ2-1
TGCAGCGTCCGCGACACGGGAGAAAGAAATGAGCAGTTCTTC
CSVRDTGERNEQFF
>many|17|TRBD2|TRBV7-6|TRBJ2-2
TGTGCCAGCAGCCCAGGGACTAGCGGGTGGAACACCGGGGAGCTGTTTTTT
CASSPGTSGWNTGELFF
>many|15|-|TRBV7-2|TRBJ2-2
TGTGCCAGCACCCCTCCGCGGTGGGGCACCGGGGAGCTGTTTTTT
CASTPPRWGTGELFF